Listed here are 19 T cell receptor beta chains from one sample, sequenced in a study of CD8 T cells in Susac syndrome. RNA in amounts of roughly 0.5 to 1 ug was reverse transcribed with random hexamers. TCRdb re-called the immunoSEQ multiplex PCR reads with MiXCR, one entry per CDR3 protein. The sample records some 130,000 distinct CDR3 sequences, roughly 94% being singletons. Sequencing used CD8+ T cells from PBMCs. The receptor source for this set is a human donor with Susac syndrome.

The chain combines TRBV5-1 with TRBJ1-1, with no clear D. CDR3 length equals 13 residues. The germline V gene has CDR1 SGHRS and CDR2 YFSETQ. Trimming pared 5 bases from V and 6 bases from J, leaving 14 bases between. The CDR3: CASSSDVAPEAFF. DNA of the CDR3: TGCGCCAGCAGTTCGGACGTAGCTCCTGAAGCTTTCTTT.

This sequence joins TRBV11-3 and TRBJ1-1; possibly TRBD1 for D (6 bases). V dropped 7 bases and J dropped 4 bases, with 16 bases sitting between them. This CDR3 is 14 amino acids long. CDR1 is SGHNT and CDR2 is YENEEA in the germline V gene. In DNA form, the CDR3 reads TGTGCCAGCAAACACACAGGGATGGGCACTGAAGCTTTCTTT. Translation: CASKHTGMGTEAFF. The complete variable domain, with remaining parts taken from reference TRBV11-3 and TRBJ1-1, reads EAGVVQSPRYKIIEKKQPVAFWCNPISGHNTLYWYLQNLGQGPELLIRYENEEAVDDSQLPKDRFSAERLKGVDSTLKIQPAELGDSAVYLCASKHTGMGTEAFFGQGTRLTVV.

J is TRBJ1-1 and V is TRBV5-1; no firm D call. Per the germline V gene, CDR1 is SGHRS and CDR2 is YFSETQ. Trimming cost V 5 bases and J 2 bases, with 13 bases left between them. The CDR3 runs 14 residues. This CDR3 reads CASRPGGGNTEAFF. CDR3 sequence (DNA): TGCGCCAGCAGACCAGGTGGAGGAAACACTGAAGCTTTCTTT. The whole variable domain, remainder taken from reference TRBV5-1 and TRBJ1-1, is KAGVTQTPRYLIKTRGQQVTLSCSPISGHRSVSWYQQTPGQGLQFLFEYFSETQRNKGNFPGRFSGRQFSNSRSEMNVSTLELGDSALYLCASRPGGGNTEAFFGQGTRLTVV.

The genes are TRBV27 and TRBJ2-3, with 8 bases lining up with TRBD2. CDR3 length: 17 amino acids. Trimming removed 5 bases from V and 2 bases from J; junction bases left unmatched: 12. CDR1 MNHEY and CDR2 SMNVEV come from the germline V gene (reference sequence). The CDR3 loop is CASSPRETSGPTDTQYF. Here the CDR3 DNA reads TGTGCCAGCAGTCCCCGGGAAACTAGCGGACCCACAGATACGCAGTATTTT.

The chain is built from TRBV9 and TRBJ2-4; 7 bases align to TRBD1. After removal of 6 bases from V and 5 bases from J, the junction contained 11 bases not matched to a gene. The germline V gene has CDR1 SGDLS and CDR2 YYNGEE. The CDR3 covers 15 residues. Written as DNA, the CDR3 is TGTGCCAGCACCCCACAGGGGAGCTCGGAAAACATTCAGTACTTC. It yields the protein CASTPQGSSENIQYF.

The chain recombines TRBV9 with TRBJ2-1; 11 bases map to TRBD2. The CDR3 contains 20 residues. Trimming removed 2 bases from V and 0 bases from J; junction bases left unmatched: 13. CDR1 is SGDLS, CDR2 YYNGEE, per germline. The CDR3 nucleotides read TGTGCCAGCAGCGTCAGCCTAGCGGGAGGCACCCTGAGCTCCTACAATGAGCAGTTCTTC. The encoded protein is CASSVSLAGGTLSSYNEQFF.

The chain carries TRBV27 and TRBJ2-7; 8 bases are shared with TRBD2. Trimming cost V 5 bases and J 6 bases; bases outside gene matches: 12. The V gene's germline CDR1 is MNHEY and CDR2 SMNVEV (reference sequence). There are 15 residues in the CDR3. The CDR3 nucleotides are TGTGCCAGCAGTACCTTGAGCGGGAGCGGAGGCGAGCAGTACTTC. Its protein is CASSTLSGSGGEQYF.

The chain recombines TRBV5-4 with TRBJ2-2; D is unresolved. Trimming took off 2 bases at V and 3 bases at J, with 2 bases between the two ends. The germline V gene encodes CDR1 SGHNT and CDR2 YYREEE (reference sequence). This CDR3 has 12 amino acids. CDR3 region: CASSLYTGELFF. CDR3 in DNA: TGTGCCAGCAGCTTATACACCGGGGAGCTGTTTTTT.

In this sample, this clonotype turned up once. The chain couples TRBV4-2 to TRBJ2-3; TRBD2 agrees at 7 bases. V dropped 5 bases and J dropped 1; count of bases not matched to a gene: 9. CDR3 length equals 16 residues. Germline CDR1 LGHNA, CDR2 YNFKEQ. CDR3 nucleotides: TGTGCCAGCAGCGACATACTGGCGGGAGGCACAGATACGCAGTATTTT. Translated: CASSDILAGGTDTQYF.

This clonotype has a handful of counts. The chain employs TRBV4-1 and TRBJ2-7, with D possibly being TRBD2 (6 bases). Germline V lookup: CDR1 MGHRA, CDR2 YSYEKL. CDR3 length: 13 residues. The V gene lost 1 base and the J gene lost 6 bases, with 10 bases spanning the gap. For the CDR3, the DNA is TGCGCCAGCAGCCAAGGACTAGTATTCGAGCAGTACTTC. Encoded protein: CASSQGLVFEQYF.

J is TRBJ1-2 and V is TRBV29-1; D not resolved. V shed 6 bases and J shed 2 bases, with 13 bases lying between them. The CDR3 length is 13 residues. Germline CDR1 is SQVTM and CDR2 is ANQGSEA. For the CDR3, the DNA is TGCAGCGTCCTGTGGGTCAGAAACTATGGCTACACCTTC. Translating gives CSVLWVRNYGYTF.

The chain links TRBV3-1 to TRBJ2-2; 12 nucleotides agree with TRBD2. The CDR3 spans 17 residues. Germline V gene sequence: CDR1 LGHDT, CDR2 YNNKEL (reference sequence). J was trimmed by 5 bases and V by 4 bases; bases with no gene match: 8. The CDR3 nucleotides read TGTGCCAGCAGCCCCGGACTAGCGGGACCACTAACCGGGGAGCTGTTTTTT. Translation gives CASSPGLAGPLTGELFF.

The chain is built from TRBV7-8 and TRBJ2-7; TRBD2 aligns across 7 bases. CDR3 length equals 17 residues. V shed 1 base, J shed 6 bases, and the junction held 15 bases outside the gene matches. CDR1 is SGHVS, CDR2 FQNEAQ, per germline. The chain's CDR3 is CASSLDSRERWLSEQYF. The CDR3 DNA is TGTGCCAGCAGCTTAGATTCGCGGGAGAGGTGGTTAAGCGAGCAGTACTTC.

The CDR3: CASSPQATNTEAFF. The CDR3 nucleotides read TGTGCCAGCTCCCCTCAGGCGACGAACACTGAAGCTTTCTTT. The rearrangement links TRBV18 to TRBJ1-1; D uncertain. Germline V gives CDR1 KGHSH, CDR2 LQKENI. V was pared by 6 bases and J by 1 base, with 12 bases between. This CDR3 has 14 amino acids. The full variable domain, its missing parts supplied by reference TRBV18 and TRBJ1-1, is NAGVMQNPRHLVRRRGQEARLRCSPMKGHSHVYWYRQLPEEGLKFMVYLQKENIIDESGMPKERFSAEFPKEGPSILRIQQVVRGDSAAYFCASSPQATNTEAFFGQGTRLTVV.

J is TRBJ2-1 and V is TRBV20-1, with TRBD2 matching over 7 bases. Germline V gene sequence: CDR1 DFQATT, CDR2 SNEGSKA (reference sequence). This CDR3 spans 14 amino acids. With 5 bases clipped from V and 2 bases from J, the junction kept 6 bases outside the gene matches. The CDR3 sequence is CSALLADTYNEQFF. Written as DNA, the CDR3 is TGCAGTGCTTTGCTAGCGGATACCTACAATGAGCAGTTCTTC.

The gene calls are TRBV27 and TRBJ2-4; 7 positions agree with TRBD1. Trimming at V came to 10 bases and at J to 7 bases, leaving 16 bases not matched to a gene. The CDR3 runs 15 residues. Germline values: CDR1 MNHEY, CDR2 SMNVEV (reference sequence). The CDR3 DNA sequence: TGTGCCACCAAAGATTTAGGGGACAGCTCGAACATTCAGTACTTC. This gives the protein CATKDLGDSSNIQYF.

The rearrangement uses TRBV15 and TRBJ2-1; 9 nucleotides align to TRBD1. This CDR3 is 17 amino acids long. The germline CDR1 and CDR2 sequences are LNHNV and YYDKDF (reference sequence). J lost 4 bases, V lost 0 bases, and 7 bases had no gene match. As DNA, the CDR3 is TGTGCCACCAGCAGAGATACCGGGACAGGGTTGTACAATGAGCAGTTCTTC. This sequence encodes CATSRDTGTGLYNEQFF.

V is TRBV9 and J is TRBJ2-7, with a tentative D call TRBD1 (6 bases). CDR1 and CDR2 (germline): SGDLS, YYNGEE. CDR3 length: 14 amino acids. Between the trimmed V and J ends, which lost 0 bases and 4 bases, there was a span of 11 bases. This CDR3 is CASSVELDSYEQYF. The CDR3 nucleotides are TGTGCCAGCAGCGTAGAATTGGACAGTTACGAGCAGTACTTC.

The chain joins TRBV9 to TRBJ2-2, with D possibly matching TRBD1 (5 bases). The V gene's germline CDR1 is SGDLS and CDR2 YYNGEE. The germline V and J ends were trimmed by 7 bases and 7 bases, with 11 bases remaining between them. This CDR3 is 12 amino acids long. The CDR3 DNA reads as TGTGCCAGCGCCTCAGGGAACGGGGAGCTGTTTTTT. This encodes CASASGNGELFF. Full variable domain (rest looked up from reference TRBV9 and TRBJ2-2): DSGVTQTPKHLITATGQRVTLRCSPRSGDLSVYWYQQSLDQGLQFLIQYYNGEERAKGNILERFSAQQFPDLHSELNLSSLELGDSALYFCASASGNGELFFGEGSRLTVL.